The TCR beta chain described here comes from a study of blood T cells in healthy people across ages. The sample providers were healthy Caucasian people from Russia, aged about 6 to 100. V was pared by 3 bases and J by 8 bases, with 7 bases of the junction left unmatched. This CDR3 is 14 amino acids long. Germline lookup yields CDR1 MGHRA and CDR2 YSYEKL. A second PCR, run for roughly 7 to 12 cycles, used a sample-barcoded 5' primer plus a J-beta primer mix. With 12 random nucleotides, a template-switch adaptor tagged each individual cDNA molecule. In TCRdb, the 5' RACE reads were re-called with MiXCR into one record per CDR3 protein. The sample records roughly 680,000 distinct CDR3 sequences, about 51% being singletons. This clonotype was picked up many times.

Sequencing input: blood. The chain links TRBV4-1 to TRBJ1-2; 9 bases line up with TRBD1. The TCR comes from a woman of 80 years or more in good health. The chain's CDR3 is CASSQGDRAEGYTF. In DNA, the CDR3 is TGCGCCAGCAGCCAGGGGGACAGGGCGGAAGGCTACACCTTC.